This paragraph covers one TCR beta chain sequence. Its specificity is not known. These data originate in a study of cytomegalovirus exposure and HLA in healthy donors. Trimming pared 4 bases from V and 2 bases from J, leaving 17 bases between. Germline CDR1 and CDR2: SGHNT and YENEEA. The CDR3 is 16 amino acids. Repertoires were generated with immunoSEQ multiplex PCR, while TCRdb's copy carries only in-frame clones and drops some. The table lists 120,000 or so clones, approximately 95% of them singletons. Study-level results: In vitro, a few CMV-associated chains proved specific for CMV antigens. There were 150 to 200 TCR beta chains listed as cytomegalovirus-associated.

The V call is TRBV11-3, the J call TRBJ1-1; tentatively, D is TRBD1 (6 bases). The clonotype was recovered from a man between 18 and 35 years old in good health and CMV-seronegative. Material: PBMCs. CDR3 sequence (DNA): TGTGCCAGCAGCTCAATCCAACAGGGTTATAACACTGAAGCTTTCTTT. Encoded protein: CASSSIQQGYNTEAFF.